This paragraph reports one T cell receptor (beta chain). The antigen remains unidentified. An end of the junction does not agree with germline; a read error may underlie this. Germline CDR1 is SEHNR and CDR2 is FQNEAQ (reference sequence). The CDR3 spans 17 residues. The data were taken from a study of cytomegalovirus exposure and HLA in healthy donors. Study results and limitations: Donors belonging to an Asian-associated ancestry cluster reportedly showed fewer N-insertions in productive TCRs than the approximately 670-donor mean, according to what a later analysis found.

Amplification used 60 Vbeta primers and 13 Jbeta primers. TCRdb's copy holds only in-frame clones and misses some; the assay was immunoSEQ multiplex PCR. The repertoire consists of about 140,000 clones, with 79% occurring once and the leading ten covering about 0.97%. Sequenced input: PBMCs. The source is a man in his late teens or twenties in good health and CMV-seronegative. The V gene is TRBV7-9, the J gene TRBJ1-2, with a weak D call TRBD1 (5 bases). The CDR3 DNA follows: TGTTCCAGCACTAATTACCTAGGGGATAACCCGGTCTATGGCTACACCTTC. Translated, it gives CSSTNYLGDNPVYGYTF. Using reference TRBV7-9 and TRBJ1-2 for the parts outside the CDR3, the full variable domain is DTGVSQNPRHKITKRGQNVTFRCDPISEHNRLYWYRQTLGQGPEFLTYFQNEAQLEKSRLLSDRFSAERPKGSFSTLEIQRTEQGDSAMYLCSSTNYLGDNPVYGYTFGSGTRLTVV.